Listed here are 20 T cell receptor beta chains from one sample, sequenced in a study of high-grade serous ovarian cancer treatment subgroups. Tumor samples were obtained before definitive surgery or chemotherapy. The protocol was immunoSEQ multiplex PCR, while the TCRdb copy is restricted to in-frame clones and leaves out a portion. The sample contains 2,000 to 2,500 clones, about 68% of which appear only once. Sequencing was performed on tumor tissue. The receptor source for this set is a human donor with high-grade serous ovarian cancer.

The table lists this clone with a few counts. V usage is TRBV4-2 and J usage is TRBJ1-1; maybe TRBD1 (5 bases). The germline V gene has CDR1 LGHNA and CDR2 YNFKEQ. The CDR3 covers 15 residues. The V end lost 0 bases, the J end lost 2 bases, and 10 bases lay between the germline ends. CDR3: CASSQETEYNTEAFF. For the CDR3, the DNA is TGTGCCAGCAGCCAAGAGACAGAGTACAACACTGAAGCTTTCTTT.

The V gene is TRBV6-4, the J gene TRBJ2-1; possibly TRBD1 or TRBD2 for D (7 bases each). This CDR3 comprises 16 residues. CDR1 and CDR2 (germline): MRHNA, SNTAGT. V was pared by 5 bases and J by 9 bases, with 23 bases between. CDR3 loop: CASSTQGGGLFGEQFF. The CDR3 DNA follows: TGTGCCAGCAGTACCCAGGGGGGGGGCCTTTTTGGTGAGCAGTTCTTC.

V and J are TRBV5-1 and TRBJ2-7; 8 bases are shared with TRBD1. The CDR3 spans 16 residues. Germline V gene sequence: CDR1 SGHRS, CDR2 YFSETQ. J gave up 6 bases and V 0 bases, and 11 bases lay outside the gene matches. The CDR3 nucleotides read TGCGCCAGCAGCTTGGCCTTGACAGGGGCTGTGGGCGAGCAGTACTTC. It specifies CASSLALTGAVGEQYF.

The rearrangement links TRBV11-3 to TRBJ2-7; possible D gene TRBD2, 5 bases. Between the trimmed V and J ends, which lost 6 bases and 2 bases, there was a span of 14 bases. The length of the CDR3 is 14 residues. In germline, CDR1 is SGHNT, CDR2 YENEEA. CDR3 in amino acids: CASSKLARTYEQYF. The CDR3 region has the DNA TGTGCCAGCAGTAAGCTAGCTCGCACCTACGAGCAGTACTTC.

The rearrangement uses TRBV5-1 and TRBJ1-1, with no clear D. Germline lookup yields CDR1 SGHRS and CDR2 YFSETQ. This CDR3 comprises 14 residues. V was clipped by 3 bases and J by 1 base, with 10 bases between them. CDR3 coding DNA: TGCGCCAGCAGCTCCAGGACCACGAACACTGAAGCTTTCTTT. Protein sequence: CASSSRTTNTEAFF.

This clone was counted a single time. The J gene is TRBJ2-7, the V gene TRBV20-1; D is unclear. V lost 4 bases, J lost 7 bases, and 11 bases lay in between. The CDR3 consists of 11 residues. Germline-derived CDR1 and CDR2 are DFQATT and SNEGSKA (reference sequence). The CDR3 is CSANELGEQYF. The CDR3 coding sequence is TGCAGTGCTAACGAGTTGGGGGAGCAGTACTTC.

A few counts support this clone. This chain joins TRBV9 and TRBJ2-1; D might be TRBD1 or TRBD2, each matching 6 bases. This CDR3 spans 15 amino acids. With 0 bases removed from V and 6 bases from J, the gap between germline ends came to 13 bases. Germline values: CDR1 SGDLS, CDR2 YYNGEE. CDR3 coding DNA: TGTGCCAGCAGCGTAGTGTCGGGGGCGCCCAATGAGCAGTTCTTC. Protein: CASSVVSGAPNEQFF. The full variable domain, its missing parts supplied by reference TRBV9 and TRBJ2-1, is DSGVTQTPKHLITATGQRVTLRCSPRSGDLSVYWYQQSLDQGLQFLIQYYNGEERAKGNILERFSAQQFPDLHSELNLSSLELGDSALYFCASSVVSGAPNEQFFGPGTRLTVL.

The chain links TRBV2 to TRBJ2-1; 8 bases line up with TRBD2. J was trimmed by 6 bases and V by 3 bases; bases with no gene match: 7. This CDR3 has 15 residues. Germline V gene sequence: CDR1 SNHLY, CDR2 FYNNEI. In nucleotides, the CDR3 is TGTGCCAGCAGTGACCCCGGGGGGGCCGCCAATGAGCAGTTCTTC. As protein: CASSDPGGAANEQFF.

The chain recombines TRBV6-5 with TRBJ1-4; D not certain. The V gene's germline CDR1 is MNHEY and CDR2 SVGAGI. The CDR3 sequence is 16 residues long. V dropped 4 bases and J dropped 7 bases, with 19 bases sitting between them. The CDR3 bases are TGTGCCAGCAGTTCACACGTCATGAGGGCAAGTGAAAAACTGTTTTTT. It is translated as CASSSHVMRASEKLFF.

The chain combines TRBV6-1 with TRBJ2-5; TRBD2 agrees at 9 bases. CDR1 is MNHNS and CDR2 is SASEGT in the germline V gene. V shed 6 bases, J shed 2 bases, and the junction held 4 bases outside the gene matches. This CDR3 is built from 14 residues. The CDR3 here is CASSRLAVQETQYF. CDR3 DNA: TGTGCCAGCAGCAGACTAGCGGTACAAGAGACCCAGTACTTC.

This clone was seen just once. J is TRBJ2-1 and V is TRBV19; 9 bases fit TRBD1. The V gene end was trimmed by 3 bases and the J gene end by 3 bases; junction bases not matched to a gene: 6. The CDR3 runs 16 residues. CDR1 is LNHDA and CDR2 is SQIVND in the germline V gene (reference sequence). CDR3 in DNA: TGTGCCAGTAGTATCCGGGACAGGGTATTCTACAATGAGCAGTTCTTC. This gives the protein CASSIRDRVFYNEQFF.

The chain couples TRBV29-1 to TRBJ2-1; no definite D call. The V gene lost 7 bases and the J gene lost 3 bases, with 13 bases spanning the gap. Germline-derived CDR1 and CDR2 are SQVTM and ANQGSEA. This CDR3 spans 13 amino acids. The CDR3 bases are TGCAGCGGAGAGCAGGAAAGCTACAATGAGCAGTTCTTC. The encoded protein is CSGEQESYNEQFF.

J is TRBJ1-6 and V is TRBV27; perhaps TRBD1 as D (5 bases). The CDR3 has 15 residues. Germline V gene data show CDR1 as MNHEY and CDR2 as SMNVEV (reference sequence). V was shortened by 10 bases and J by 1 base, with 14 bases between the two germline ends. The CDR3 protein is CATRTGESYNSPLHF. DNA of the CDR3: TGTGCCACCAGGACGGGGGAGTCCTATAATTCACCCCTCCACTTT.

This clone is a singleton in its sample. The genes are TRBV2 and TRBJ2-5; D is unclear. The germline CDR1 and CDR2 sequences are SNHLY and FYNNEI. Trimming removed 8 bases at V and 2 bases at J, with 15 bases between. This CDR3 has 14 amino acids. CDR3 loop: CASSEVVGQETQYF. CDR3 nucleotides: TGTGCCAGCTCGGAAGTCGTTGGTCAAGAGACCCAGTACTTC.

The CDR3 DNA reads TGTGCCAGCAGCCCCACTCGGCCCGGATCGGGGGGGACCCAGTACTTC. This sequence encodes CASSPTRPGSGGTQYF. The chain is built from TRBV7-6 and TRBJ2-5, with 7 bases that match TRBD2. The germline gives CDR1 SGHVS, CDR2 FNYEAQ. This CDR3 has 16 residues. The V gene end was trimmed by 5 bases and the J gene end by 7 bases; junction bases not matched to a gene: 16.

The chain recombines TRBV12-5 with TRBJ2-1; 8 bases line up with TRBD1. The CDR3 loop spans 14 amino acids. V shed 6 bases and J 8 bases; nucleotides not matched to a gene: 9. The germline V gene has CDR1 LGHNT and CDR2 FRNRAP. CDR3 coding DNA: TGTGCTAGTGGGTCAGGGACAGGAAGGGATGAGCAGTTCTTC. Amino acid sequence: CASGSGTGRDEQFF.

This clone showed up just once. V gene TRBV6-5 combines with J gene TRBJ2-5; D uncertain. Germline loops: CDR1 MNHEY, CDR2 SVGAGI. The CDR3 spans 13 residues. The V end lost 5 bases, the J end lost 2 bases, and 9 bases lay between the germline ends. Here the CDR3 reads CASSNYGQETQYF. The CDR3 DNA reads TGTGCCAGCAGTAATTACGGACAAGAGACCCAGTACTTC.

The table lists this clone with a count of one. The chain is built from TRBV12-5 and TRBJ1-5; D may be TRBD1 (6 bases). The CDR3 runs to 19 residues. Germline V gene lookup returns CDR1 LGHNT and CDR2 FRNRAP. Trimming took off 1 base at V and 3 bases at J, with 22 bases between the two ends. CDR3 sequence reads: CASGLASLAKQGYNQPQHF. Here the CDR3 DNA reads TGTGCTAGTGGTTTGGCATCCTTGGCGAAACAGGGCTACAATCAGCCCCAGCATTTT. Supplemented by reference TRBV12-5 and TRBJ1-5, the full variable domain reads DARVTQTPRHKVTEMGQEVTMRCQPILGHNTVFWYRQTMMQGLELLAYFRNRAPLDDSGMPKDRFSAEMPDATLATLKIQPSEPRDSAVYFCASGLASLAKQGYNQPQHFGDGTRLSIL.

The chain recombines TRBV4-2 with TRBJ2-5, with TRBD1 matching over 7 bases. The end of the DNA is better explained by TRBJ2-7, so the J call may be wrong. Germline CDR1 and CDR2: LGHNA and YNFKEQ. CDR3 length: 16 residues. This CDR3 reads CASSQDLGQNHYEQYF. The CDR3 nucleotides read TGTGCCAGCAGCCAAGATTTGGGACAGAACCACTACGAGCAGTACTTC.

This chain joins TRBV6-1 and TRBJ2-1; D is unclear. Trimming took 5 bases from V and 6 from J, leaving 5 bases between them. The CDR3 extends over 11 amino acids. The germline gives CDR1 MNHNS, CDR2 SASEGT. CDR3 sequence reads: CASSQSNEQFF. The CDR3 coding sequence is TGTGCCAGCAGTCAAAGCAATGAGCAGTTCTTC.